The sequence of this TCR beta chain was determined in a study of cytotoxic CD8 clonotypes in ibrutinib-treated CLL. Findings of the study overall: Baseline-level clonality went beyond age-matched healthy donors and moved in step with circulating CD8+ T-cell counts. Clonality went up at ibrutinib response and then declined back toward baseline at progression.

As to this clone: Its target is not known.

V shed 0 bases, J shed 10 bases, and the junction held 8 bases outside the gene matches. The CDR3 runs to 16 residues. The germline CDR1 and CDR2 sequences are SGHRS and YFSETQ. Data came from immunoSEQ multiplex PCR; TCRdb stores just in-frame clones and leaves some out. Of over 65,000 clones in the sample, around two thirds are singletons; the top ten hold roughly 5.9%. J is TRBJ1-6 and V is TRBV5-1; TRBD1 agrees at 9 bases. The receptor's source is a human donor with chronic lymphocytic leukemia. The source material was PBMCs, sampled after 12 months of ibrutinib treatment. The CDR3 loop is CASSLVPGTGTSPLHF. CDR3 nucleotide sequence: TGCGCCAGCAGCTTGGTACCCGGGACAGGGACCTCACCCCTCCACTTT.